Listed below are T cell receptor beta chains from one sample, sequenced in a study of blood T cell repertoires in COVID-19. Assay: immunoSEQ multiplex PCR; the TCRdb copy retains only in-frame clones and omits some. Altogether about 73,000 clones are present, roughly 80% being singletons, with the ten largest covering roughly 2%. The material sequenced was peripheral blood. These receptors were collected from a woman aged 55-69 years with acute or convalescent COVID-19. The CDR3 runs from the conserved cysteine through the conserved F or W. The D gene is left open where the match is weak. Where a row states a size, it is once, few, many or the class of an expanded clone; other rows omit it.

>TRBJ2-5|-|TRBV6-6|-
CASSRAALETQYF
TGTGCCAGCAGTCGCGCGGCCCTAGAGACCCAGTACTTC
>TRBJ1-1|-|TRBV28|-
CATTRDPNTEAFF
TGTGCCACCACGAGGGATCCGAACACTGAAGCTTTCTTT
>TRBJ2-7|-|TRBV5-1|-
CASSPGQNYEQYF
TGCGCCAGCAGCCCAGGACAGAACTACGAGCAGTACTTC
>TRBJ1-2|TRBD1|TRBV3-1/TRBV3-2|few
CASSPTPGTGQNYGYTF
TGTGCCAGCAGCCCGACCCCGGGGACAGGTCAGAACTATGGCTACACCTTC
>TRBJ2-3|-|TRBV30|-
CAWSGTSWRDTQYF
TGTGCCTGGAGTGGTACTAGCTGGCGGGATACGCAGTATTTT
>TRBJ2-7|-|TRBV30|few
CAWRRQPLHEQYF
TGTGCCTGGAGGCGACAGCCCCTCCACGAGCAGTACTTC
>TRBJ1-2|-|TRBV6-2/TRBV6-3|-
CASSLTAANYGYTF
TGTGCCAGCAGTTTAACGGCGGCTAACTATGGCTACACCTTC
>TRBJ1-6|-|TRBV7-8|-
CASSPHPRVPHSPLHF
TGTGCCAGCAGCCCCCATCCCCGGGTACCCCATTCACCCCTCCACTTT
>TRBJ2-5|TRBD1|TRBV6-5|once
CASRPQGARETQYF
TGTGCCAGCAGACCACAGGGGGCTAGGGAGACCCAGTACTTC
>TRBJ2-6|TRBD1|TRBV27|-
CASSLRQGYSGANVLTF
TGTGCCAGCAGTCTGCGACAGGGCTACTCTGGGGCCAACGTCCTGACTTTC
>TRBJ2-7|-|TRBV10-1|many
CASSEERLKVYEQYF
TGCGCCAGCAGTGAAGAGCGGCTGAAGGTCTACGAGCAGTACTTC
>TRBJ2-1|TRBD2|TRBV19|-
CASSIGKRDGGNEQFF
TGTGCCAGTAGTATAGGGAAGCGGGATGGAGGGAATGAGCAGTTCTTC
>TRBJ2-5|TRBD1|TRBV5-4|-
CASSLASQGGETQYF
TGTGCCAGCAGCTTGGCGTCACAGGGGGGAGAGACCCAGTACTTC
>TRBJ2-5|-|TRBV5-1|once
CASSSNTQALETQYF
TGCGCCAGCAGCTCGAACACGCAGGCCCTAGAGACCCAGTACTTC
>TRBJ2-1|TRBD2|TRBV24-1|-
CATEAASGRLTGEQFF
TGTGCCACCGAGGCGGCTAGCGGGAGGCTGACCGGTGAGCAGTTCTTC
>TRBJ2-1|TRBD2|TRBV29-1|-
CSVEKLGGGRGGDEQFF
TGCAGCGTTGAAAAATTAGGTGGCGGGAGAGGTGGAGATGAGCAGTTCTTC
>TRBJ2-1|TRBD1|TRBV3-1/TRBV3-2|-
CASSLTGFSYNEQFF
TGTGCCAGCAGCCTGACAGGGTTCTCCTACAATGAGCAGTTCTTC
>TRBJ2-3|TRBD2|TRBV10-2|-
CASSPLTGGASTDTQYF
TGCGCCAGCAGTCCACTTACGGGGGGGGCGAGCACAGATACGCAGTATTTT
>TRBJ1-1|TRBD1|TRBV18|once
CASSLGTGGTNTEAFF
TGTGCCAGCTCACTAGGAACAGGGGGCACGAACACTGAAGCTTTCTTT
>TRBJ1-1|-|TRBV18|-
CASSNNRDTEAFF
TGTGCCAGCTCAAATAACAGGGACACTGAAGCTTTCTTT
>TRBJ1-2|-|TRBV2|-
CASSRVSNYGYTF
TGTGCCAGCAGTCGGGTCAGTAACTATGGCTACACCTTC
>TRBJ2-1|-|TRBV7-2|-
CASSLVLTNEQFF
TGTGCCAGCAGCTTAGTACTTACCAATGAGCAGTTCTTC
>TRBJ1-2|TRBD1|TRBV30|-
CAWINTGGASGYTF
TGTGCCTGGATAAATACAGGGGGCGCGTCTGGCTACACCTTC
>TRBJ1-2|-|TRBV20-1|-
CSASGGTSDYGYTF
TGCAGTGCGAGTGGGGGAACTAGCGACTATGGCTACACCTTC
>TRBJ2-7|-|TRBV27|-
CASSTGTRLYEQYF
TGTGCCAGCAGCACCGGGACTCGTCTCTACGAGCAGTACTTC
>TRBJ2-3|-|TRBV10-3|-
CAISPGVGTGPGDTQYF
TGTGCCATCAGCCCAGGGGTTGGGACCGGCCCGGGAGATACGCAGTATTTT
>TRBJ2-7|-|TRBV6-5|-
CASSSGPSYEQYF
TGTGCCAGCAGTTCGGGTCCCTCCTACGAGCAGTACTTC
>TRBJ1-1|TRBD1|TRBV28|-
CASSKRQGAFRTEAFF
TGTGCCAGCAGTAAGCGACAGGGGGCATTTAGGACTGAAGCTTTCTTT
>TRBJ2-7|-|TRBV3-1/TRBV3-2|few
CASSRGGVEQYF
TGTGCCAGCAGCCGAGGGGGGGTAGAGCAGTACTTC
>TRBJ1-2|-|TRBV7-8|-
CASSSQGFSYGYTF
TGTGCCAGCAGCTCGCAGGGATTTTCCTATGGCTACACCTTC
>TRBJ2-7|-|TRBV30|-
CAWQTGWANEQYF
TGTGCCTGGCAGACAGGATGGGCGAACGAGCAGTACTTC
>TRBJ1-1|-|TRBV18|once
CASSQQGNTEAFF
TGTGCCAGCTCACAACAGGGGAACACTGAAGCTTTCTTT
>TRBJ1-2|-|TRBV4-1|-
CASSQGRLGLFNYGYTF
TGCGCCAGCAGCCAAGGGAGATTGGGACTATTTAACTATGGCTACACCTTC
>TRBJ2-3|TRBD1|TRBV7-9|-
CASSPAGGVDTQYF
TGTGCCAGCAGCCCCGCAGGGGGAGTAGATACGCAGTATTTT
>TRBJ2-3|-|TRBV13|-
CASSYSQGRTDTQYF
TGTGCCAGCAGCTACTCACAGGGACGCACAGATACGCAGTATTTT
>TRBJ1-1|-|TRBV4-2|few
CASSHDWGREAFF
TGTGCCAGCAGCCATGACTGGGGGCGCGAAGCTTTCTTT
>TRBJ2-7|-|TRBV11-2|-
CASSPLNYLDKAYF
TGTGCCAGCAGCCCGCTTAATTATTTGGACAAAGCGTACTTC
>TRBJ2-7|TRBD1|TRBV28|-
CASSPRQGGFAQYF
TGTGCCAGCAGTCCGCGACAGGGGGGTTTCGCGCAGTACTTC
>TRBJ2-1|-|TRBV14|-
CASSQQRGSNEQFF
TGTGCCAGCAGCCAACAAAGGGGAAGCAATGAGCAGTTCTTC
>TRBJ2-2|TRBD1|TRBV13|-
CASSIGTGTRNGELFF
TGTGCCAGCAGCATTGGGACAGGGACCCGGAACGGGGAGCTGTTTTTT
>TRBJ2-1|-|TRBV27|-
CASSPPFGTGAYNEQFF
TGTGCCAGCAGCCCCCCGTTTGGTACCGGGGCCTACAATGAGCAGTTCTTC
>TRBJ2-3|-|TRBV3-1/TRBV3-2|-
CASSHRGETDTQYF
TGTGCCAGCAGCCACAGGGGGGAAACAGATACGCAGTATTTT
>TRBJ2-3|-|TRBV29-1|-
CSVVTGRQDTQYF
TGCAGCGTTGTGACAGGACGGCAAGATACGCAGTATTTT
>TRBJ2-1|TRBD2|TRBV7-2|-
CASSLSGGEYNEQFF
TGTGCCAGCAGCCTTAGCGGGGGGGAGTACAATGAGCAGTTCTTC
>TRBJ2-5|-|TRBV28|-
CASQGGQETQYF
TGTGCCAGCCAGGGAGGTCAAGAGACCCAGTACTTC